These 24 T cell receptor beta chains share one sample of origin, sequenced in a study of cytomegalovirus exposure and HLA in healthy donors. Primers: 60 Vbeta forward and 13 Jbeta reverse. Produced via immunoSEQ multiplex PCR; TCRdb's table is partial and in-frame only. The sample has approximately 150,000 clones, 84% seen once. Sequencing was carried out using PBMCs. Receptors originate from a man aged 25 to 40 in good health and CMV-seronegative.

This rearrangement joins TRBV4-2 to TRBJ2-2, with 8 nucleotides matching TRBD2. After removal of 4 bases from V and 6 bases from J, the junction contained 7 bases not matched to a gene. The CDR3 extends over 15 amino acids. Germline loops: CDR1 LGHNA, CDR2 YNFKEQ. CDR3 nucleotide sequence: TGTGCCAGCAGCCCCCGGACTAGCCGTCCCGGGGAGCTGTTTTTT. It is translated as CASSPRTSRPGELFF.

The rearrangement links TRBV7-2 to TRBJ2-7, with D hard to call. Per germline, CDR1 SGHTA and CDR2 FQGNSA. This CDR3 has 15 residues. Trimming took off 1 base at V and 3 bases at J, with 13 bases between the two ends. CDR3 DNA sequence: TGTGCCAGCAGCTTAGGCGGTTTTCGAGTCTACGAGCAGTACTTC. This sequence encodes CASSLGGFRVYEQYF.

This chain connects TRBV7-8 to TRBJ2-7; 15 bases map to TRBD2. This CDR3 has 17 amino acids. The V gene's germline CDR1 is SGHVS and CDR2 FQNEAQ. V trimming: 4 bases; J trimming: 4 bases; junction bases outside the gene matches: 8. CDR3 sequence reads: CASSSGLAGGLLYEQYF. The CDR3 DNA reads TGTGCCAGCAGCTCCGGACTAGCGGGGGGGCTTCTATACGAGCAGTACTTC. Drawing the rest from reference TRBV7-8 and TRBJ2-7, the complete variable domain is GAGVSQSPRYKVAKRGQDVALRCDPISGHVSLFWYQQALGQGPEFLTYFQNEAQLDKSGLPSDRFFAERPEGSVSTLKIQRTQQEDSAVYLCASSSGLAGGLLYEQYFGPGTRLTVT.

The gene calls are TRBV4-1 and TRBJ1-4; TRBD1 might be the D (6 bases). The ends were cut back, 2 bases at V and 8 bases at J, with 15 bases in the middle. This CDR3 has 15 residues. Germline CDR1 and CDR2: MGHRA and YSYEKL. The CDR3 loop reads CASSQTMDSAEKLFF. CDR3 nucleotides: TGCGCCAGCAGCCAAACCATGGACAGTGCCGAAAAACTGTTTTTT.

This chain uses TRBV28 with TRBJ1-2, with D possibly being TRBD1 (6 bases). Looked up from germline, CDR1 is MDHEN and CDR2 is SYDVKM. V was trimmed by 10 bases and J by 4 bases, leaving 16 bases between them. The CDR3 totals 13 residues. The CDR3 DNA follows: TGTGCCATCTTGAACAGGGTTGGCTATGGCTACACCTTC. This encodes CAILNRVGYGYTF.

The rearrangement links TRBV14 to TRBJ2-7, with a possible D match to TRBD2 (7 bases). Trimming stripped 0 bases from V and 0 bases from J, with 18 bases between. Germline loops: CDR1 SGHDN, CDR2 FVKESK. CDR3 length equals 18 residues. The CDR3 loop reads CASSQDRGAGVSSYEQYF. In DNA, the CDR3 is TGTGCCAGCAGCCAAGACCGGGGGGCAGGGGTTAGCTCCTACGAGCAGTACTTC.

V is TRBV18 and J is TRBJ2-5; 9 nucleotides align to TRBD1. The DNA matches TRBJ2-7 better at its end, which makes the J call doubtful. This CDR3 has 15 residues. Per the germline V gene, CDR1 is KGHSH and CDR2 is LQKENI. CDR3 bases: TGTGCCAGCTCACCGACGCCGGGACAGGGCTCCGAGCAGTACTTC. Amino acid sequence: CASSPTPGQGSEQYF.

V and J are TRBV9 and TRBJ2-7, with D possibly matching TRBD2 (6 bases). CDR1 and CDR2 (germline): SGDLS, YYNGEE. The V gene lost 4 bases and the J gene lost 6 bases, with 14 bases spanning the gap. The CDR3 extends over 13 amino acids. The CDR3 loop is CASSTRLASEQYF. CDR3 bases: TGTGCCAGCAGCACACGTCTAGCGAGCGAGCAGTACTTC.

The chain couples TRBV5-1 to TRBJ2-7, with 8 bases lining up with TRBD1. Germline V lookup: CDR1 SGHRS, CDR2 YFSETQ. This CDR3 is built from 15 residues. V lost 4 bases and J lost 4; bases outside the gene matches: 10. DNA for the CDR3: TGCGCCAGCAGCGCCCGCCAGGGGGCCCTTTACGAGCAGTACTTC. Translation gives CASSARQGALYEQYF.

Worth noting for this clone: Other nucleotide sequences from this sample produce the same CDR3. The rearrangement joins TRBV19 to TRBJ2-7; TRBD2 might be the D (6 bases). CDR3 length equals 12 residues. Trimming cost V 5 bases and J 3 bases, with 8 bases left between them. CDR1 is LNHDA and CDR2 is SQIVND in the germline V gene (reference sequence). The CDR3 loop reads CASSWGGYEQYF. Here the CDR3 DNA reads TGTGCCAGTAGTTGGGGAGGCTACGAGCAGTACTTC.

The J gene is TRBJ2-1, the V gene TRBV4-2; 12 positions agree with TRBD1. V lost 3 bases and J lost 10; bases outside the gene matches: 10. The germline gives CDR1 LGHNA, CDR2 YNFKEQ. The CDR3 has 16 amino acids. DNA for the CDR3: TGTGCCAGCAGCCAGGAGGGACAGGGGGCGAGGAAAGAGCAGTTCTTC. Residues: CASSQEGQGARKEQFF.

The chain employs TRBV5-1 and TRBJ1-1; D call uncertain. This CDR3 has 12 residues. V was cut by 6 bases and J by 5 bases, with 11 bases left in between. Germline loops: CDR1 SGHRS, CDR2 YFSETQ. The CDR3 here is CASTDGSTEAFF. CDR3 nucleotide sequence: TGCGCCAGCACCGATGGCTCAACTGAAGCTTTCTTT.

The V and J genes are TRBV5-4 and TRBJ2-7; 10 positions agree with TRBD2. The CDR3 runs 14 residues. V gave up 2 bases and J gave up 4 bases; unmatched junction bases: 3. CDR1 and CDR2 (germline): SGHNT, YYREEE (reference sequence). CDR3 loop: CASSLAGGSYEQYF. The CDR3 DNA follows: TGTGCCAGCAGCTTAGCGGGGGGGTCTTACGAGCAGTACTTC.

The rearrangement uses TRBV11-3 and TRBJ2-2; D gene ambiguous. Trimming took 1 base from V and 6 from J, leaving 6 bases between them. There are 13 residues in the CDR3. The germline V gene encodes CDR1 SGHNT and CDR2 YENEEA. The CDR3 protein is CASSLVLSGELFF. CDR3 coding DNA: TGTGCCAGCAGCTTAGTCCTTTCCGGGGAGCTGTTTTTT.

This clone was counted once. CDR3 sequence (DNA): TGTGCAAGTCGTAATTCGCTGGACAGGTGTTGGTGTGGCTACACCTTC. As protein: CASRNSLDRCWCGYTF. The chain couples TRBV12-2 to TRBJ1-2; the table's D call of TRBD1 was not tested on the DNA. TRBV12-2 corresponds to a pseudogene. The length of the CDR3 is 16 residues.

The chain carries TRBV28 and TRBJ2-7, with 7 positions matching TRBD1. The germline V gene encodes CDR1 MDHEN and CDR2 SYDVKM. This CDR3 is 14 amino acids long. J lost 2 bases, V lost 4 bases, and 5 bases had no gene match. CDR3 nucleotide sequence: TGTGCCAGCAGTTACACTGGACAGGCCTACGAGCAGTACTTC. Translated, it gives CASSYTGQAYEQYF.

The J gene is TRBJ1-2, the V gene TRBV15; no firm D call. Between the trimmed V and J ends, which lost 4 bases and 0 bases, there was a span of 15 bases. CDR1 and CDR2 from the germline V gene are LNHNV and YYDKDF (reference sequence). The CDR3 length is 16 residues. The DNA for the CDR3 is TGTGCCACCAGCACTAAAAGCCGACATCCTAACTATGGCTACACCTTC. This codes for CATSTKSRHPNYGYTF.

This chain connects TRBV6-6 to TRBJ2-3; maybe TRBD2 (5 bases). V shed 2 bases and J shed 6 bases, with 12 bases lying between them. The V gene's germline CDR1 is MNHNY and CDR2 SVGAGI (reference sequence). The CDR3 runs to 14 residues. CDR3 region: CASSYGLGGDTQYF. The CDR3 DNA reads TGTGCCAGCAGTTACGGATTAGGCGGGGATACGCAGTATTTT.

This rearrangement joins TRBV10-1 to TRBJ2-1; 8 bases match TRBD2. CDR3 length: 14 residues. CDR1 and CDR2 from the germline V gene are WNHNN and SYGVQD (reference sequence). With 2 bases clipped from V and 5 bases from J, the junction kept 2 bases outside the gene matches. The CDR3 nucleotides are TGCGCCAGCAGTGAGAGCGGGGGAAACAATGAGCAGTTCTTC. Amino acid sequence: CASSESGGNNEQFF.

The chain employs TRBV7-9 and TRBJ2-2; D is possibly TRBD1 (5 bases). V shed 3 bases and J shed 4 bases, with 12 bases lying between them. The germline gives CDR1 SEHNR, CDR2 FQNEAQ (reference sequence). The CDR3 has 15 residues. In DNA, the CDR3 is TGTGCCAGCAGCTTTGTACAGGCCGGCACCGGGGAGCTGTTTTTT. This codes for CASSFVQAGTGELFF. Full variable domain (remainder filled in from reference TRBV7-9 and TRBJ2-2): DTGVSQNPRHKITKRGQNVTFRCDPISEHNRLYWYRQTLGQGPEFLTYFQNEAQLEKSRLLSDRFSAERPKGSFSTLEIQRTEQGDSAMYLCASSFVQAGTGELFFGEGSRLTVL.

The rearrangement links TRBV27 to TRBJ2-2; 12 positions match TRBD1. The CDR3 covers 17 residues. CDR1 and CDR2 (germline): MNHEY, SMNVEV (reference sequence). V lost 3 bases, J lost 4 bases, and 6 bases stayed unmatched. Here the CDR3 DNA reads TGTGCCAGCAGTTTCTTTGGGACAGGGGGCTTCACCGGGGAGCTGTTTTTT. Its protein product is CASSFFGTGGFTGELFF.

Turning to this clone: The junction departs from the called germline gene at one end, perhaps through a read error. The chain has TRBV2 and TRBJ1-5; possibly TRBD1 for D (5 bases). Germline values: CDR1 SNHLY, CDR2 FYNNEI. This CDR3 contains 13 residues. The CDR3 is CVSKRGSNQPQHF. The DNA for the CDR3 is TGTGTCAGCAAAAGGGGTAGCAATCAGCCCCAGCATTTT. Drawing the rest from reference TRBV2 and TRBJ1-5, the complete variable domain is EPEVTQTPSHQVTQMGQEVILRCVPISNHLYFYWYRQILGQKVEFLVSFYNNEISEKSEIFDDQFSVERPDGSNFTLKIRSTKLEDSAMYFCVSKRGSNQPQHFGDGTRLSIL.

CDR3 sequence (DNA): TGTGCCAGCAGCTTTTTTGCGGGACTCGGCACCGGGGAGCTGTTTTTT. It is translated as CASSFFAGLGTGELFF. The J gene is TRBJ2-2, the V gene TRBV7-9, with D possibly being TRBD2 (6 bases). Trimming removed 3 bases at V and 4 bases at J, with 15 bases between. The CDR3 totals 16 residues. Germline V CDR1 and CDR2: SEHNR, FQNEAQ (reference sequence).

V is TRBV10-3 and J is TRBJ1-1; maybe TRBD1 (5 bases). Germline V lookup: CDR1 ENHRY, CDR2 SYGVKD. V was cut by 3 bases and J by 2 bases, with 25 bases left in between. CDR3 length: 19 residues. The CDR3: CAISERVGGVVSPNTEAFF. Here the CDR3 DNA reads TGTGCCATCAGTGAACGTGTGGGAGGGGTAGTTTCCCCAAACACTGAAGCTTTCTTT.